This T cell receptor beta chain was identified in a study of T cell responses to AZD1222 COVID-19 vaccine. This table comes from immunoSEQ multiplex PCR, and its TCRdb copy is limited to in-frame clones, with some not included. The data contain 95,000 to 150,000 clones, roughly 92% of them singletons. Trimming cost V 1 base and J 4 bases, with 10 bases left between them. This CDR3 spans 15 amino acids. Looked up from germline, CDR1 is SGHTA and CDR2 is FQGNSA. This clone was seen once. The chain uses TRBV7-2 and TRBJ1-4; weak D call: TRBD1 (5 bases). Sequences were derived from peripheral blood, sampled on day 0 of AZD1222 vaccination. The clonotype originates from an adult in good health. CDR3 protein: CASSLGGAVNEKLFF. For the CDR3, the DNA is TGTGCCAGCAGCTTAGGTGGGGCAGTTAATGAAAAACTGTTTTTT.